The sample holds a few counts of the clone carrying this TCR beta chain. Its antigen is undetermined. The data stem from a study of PD-1 blockade in classical Hodgkin lymphoma. The study, taken as a whole, reports: Nothing has yet pinned down what causes the repertoire differences, possibly disease activity or prior therapy. Healthy donors reportedly exceeded newly diagnosed patients in baseline TCR diversity. After ASCT, patients who started nivolumab under 1 year later were excluded.

The data were produced by immunoSEQ multiplex PCR, yet TCRdb's version contains in-frame clones alone and is incomplete. The sample consists of under 80,000 clones, 71% of them appearing once. Trimming pared 5 bases from V and 8 bases from J, leaving 15 bases between. The CDR3 sequence is 13 residues long. Germline CDR1 SGHTA, CDR2 FQGTGA. In every patient, relapse followed autologous stem cell transplantation, while exposure to brentuximab vedotin differed. Best outcomes ranged across complete response, partial response and progressive disease. The source is a human donor with classical Hodgkin lymphoma. The chain links TRBV7-3 to TRBJ1-2, with D maybe TRBD1 (6 bases). Sequencing was performed on peripheral blood mononuclear cells (PBMCs), taken before the second cycle of nivolumab. CDR3 sequence reads: CASSPMGRGGYTF. The DNA of the CDR3 is TGTGCCAGCAGCCCGATGGGCAGGGGCGGCTACACCTTC.